This T cell receptor beta chain was found in a study of PD-1 blockade in mismatch repair-deficient tumors. V was pared by 0 bases and J by 4 bases, with 7 bases between. Per the germline V gene, CDR1 is SGDLS and CDR2 is YYNGEE. The CDR3 spans 14 residues. TCRdb keeps only in-frame clones here, not all; method: immunoSEQ multiplex PCR. Of approximately 22,000 clones in the sample, 84% are singletons; the top ten hold approximately 17%. As for this clone: Its antigen is undetermined. The same CDR3 is also encoded by other DNA sequences in this sample.

Study-wide points: Rapid post-treatment expansion, then contraction, generally preceding radiologic response, marked tumor-resident clones.

A few pembrolizumab responders had their TCRs sequenced. Here the sequenced sample was peripheral blood, taken 2 weeks after starting pembrolizumab. The receptor was isolated from an adult with mismatch repair-deficient cancer. V usage is TRBV9 and J usage is TRBJ2-2; D call uncertain. The CDR3 sequence is CASSVGLPTGELFF. CDR3 bases: TGTGCCAGCAGCGTAGGTTTACCCACCGGGGAGCTGTTTTTT.